The source of this T cell receptor (beta chain) is a study of T cell changes during pregnancy in multiple sclerosis. Produced via immunoSEQ multiplex PCR; TCRdb's table is partial and in-frame only. The sample carries around 95,000 clones, 92% recorded once. Germline assignment: CDR1 MGHRA and CDR2 YSYEKL. The CDR3 extends over 13 amino acids. Losses at the gene ends were 0 bases for V and 7 bases for J; bases not matched to a gene: 2. The V and J genes are TRBV4-1 and TRBJ1-1; 7 bases fit TRBD1. The clonotype was recovered from a female donor in good health, enrolled as a control in a pregnancy study. The specimen was peripheral blood, collected after pregnancy. The CDR3 is CASSQDWTGEAFF. The CDR3 nucleotides are TGCGCCAGCAGCCAAGATTGGACAGGTGAAGCTTTCTTT.